The 8 T cell receptor beta chains given below trace back to one sample, sequenced in a study of blood T cell repertoires in COVID-19. Only in-frame clones appear in the TCRdb table, and some are missing; sequencing was by immunoSEQ multiplex PCR. The table lists around 190,000 clones, 75% to 85% of them singletons. Sequencing input: peripheral blood. Receptors were obtained from a man between 60 and 75 years old with acute or convalescent COVID-19.

The chain joins TRBV6-1 to TRBJ2-7, with 7 nucleotides matching TRBD2. The trim removed 0 bases at V and 3 bases at J, leaving 8 bases unmatched. The CDR3 is made up of 16 amino acids. CDR1 is MNHNS and CDR2 is SASEGT in the germline V gene. The CDR3 here is CASSEALGEGNYEQYF. DNA for the CDR3: TGTGCCAGCAGTGAAGCGCTCGGGGAGGGGAACTACGAGCAGTACTTC.

The CDR3 DNA sequence: TGCGCCAGCACTCCACCGGGACTAGCGGGCACCGGGGAGCTGTTTTTT. Its protein product is CASTPPGLAGTGELFF. The chain employs TRBV5-1 and TRBJ2-2, with 12 bases that match TRBD2. J lost 4 bases, V lost 6 bases, and 7 bases had no gene match. Germline CDR1 reads SGHRS; CDR2 reads YFSETQ. The CDR3 covers 16 residues.

The chain is built from TRBV5-1 and TRBJ2-3; the match to TRBD2 covers 9 bases. The germline V gene has CDR1 SGHRS and CDR2 YFSETQ. Trimming cost V 0 bases and J 1 base; bases outside gene matches: 3. The CDR3 covers 16 residues. In DNA form, the CDR3 reads TGCGCCAGCAGCTTGGGGGCTAGCGGGGGCACAGATACGCAGTATTTT. Translating it yields CASSLGASGGTDTQYF. Supplemented by reference TRBV5-1 and TRBJ2-3, the full variable domain reads KAGVTQTPRYLIKTRGQQVTLSCSPISGHRSVSWYQQTPGQGLQFLFEYFSETQRNKGNFPGRFSGRQFSNSRSEMNVSTLELGDSALYLCASSLGASGGTDTQYFGPGTRLTVL.

This chain links TRBV4-1 with TRBJ2-1; D is ambiguous. V lost 2 bases and J 4 bases, leaving 18 bases between the germline ends. The CDR3 has 17 residues. The germline V gene encodes CDR1 MGHRA and CDR2 YSYEKL. The CDR3, as DNA: TGCGCCAGCAGCCAAAATGACATATTTGACCCTTACAATGAGCAGTTCTTC. Its translation: CASSQNDIFDPYNEQFF.

The genes are TRBV7-2 and TRBJ1-5; 7 bases are a match to TRBD1. CDR1 and CDR2 (germline): SGHTA, FQGNSA. CDR3 length: 15 amino acids. The V segment lost 1 base and the J segment 6 bases; nucleotides outside the gene matches: 6. The CDR3 sequence is CASSLGQGGFQPQHF. The CDR3 DNA follows: TGTGCCAGCAGCTTAGGACAGGGAGGTTTTCAGCCCCAGCATTTT.

The rearrangement uses TRBV6-6 and TRBJ2-3, with TRBD2 matching 7 bases. The CDR3 loop spans 17 amino acids. Unmatched junction bases numbered 11, after V lost 5 bases and J lost 0 bases. The V gene's germline CDR1 is MNHNY and CDR2 SVGAGI (reference sequence). Here the CDR3 reads CASSPALGGGSTDTQYF. The DNA of the CDR3 is TGTGCCAGCAGTCCTGCACTCGGGGGAGGGAGCACAGATACGCAGTATTTT.

The chain uses TRBV2 and TRBJ1-2; D not resolved. The V end was cut by 3 bases, the J end by 0 bases, with 8 bases between. From germline, CDR1 is SNHLY and CDR2 FYNNEI. The CDR3 consists of 14 residues. This CDR3 is CASSDQDSNYGYTF. The CDR3 DNA follows: TGTGCCAGCAGTGACCAGGATTCTAACTATGGCTACACCTTC. The full variable domain, completed using reference TRBV2 and TRBJ1-2, is EPEVTQTPSHQVTQMGQEVILRCVPISNHLYFYWYRQILGQKVEFLVSFYNNEISEKSEIFDDQFSVERPDGSNFTLKIRSTKLEDSAMYFCASSDQDSNYGYTFGSGTRLTVV.

This clone was observed once. CDR3 sequence: CASSWLAGGNNEQFF. CDR3 sequence (DNA): TGCGCCAGCAGCTGGTTAGCGGGAGGGAACAATGAGCAGTTCTTC. This chain uses TRBV5-1 with TRBJ2-1, with 11 bases that match TRBD2. This CDR3 spans 15 amino acids. V shed 3 bases, J shed 5 bases, and the junction held 4 bases outside the gene matches. Per germline, CDR1 SGHRS and CDR2 YFSETQ.